The rows below give T cell receptor beta chains drawn from one sample of a study of blood T cell repertoires in COVID-19. The repertoire was sequenced with immunoSEQ multiplex PCR; TCRdb's copy has only in-frame clones and lacks some. Among around 65,000 clones listed, 65% to 90% were seen once. Source material: peripheral blood. Source of these receptors: a man older than 75 with active COVID-19. The CDR3 runs from the conserved cysteine through the conserved F or W. Fields, in order: D gene, clone size, V gene, J gene, CDR3 DNA, CDR3 protein. The D gene is left open where the match is weak. The size of a clone is reported for some rows only, either as once, few or many, or as a class for expanded clones.

>TRBD2|NA|TRBV4-2|TRBJ2-1
TGTGCCAGCAGCCAAGAGCGAAGGCTAGCGGGAGATATTGAGCAGTTCTTC
CASSQERRLAGDIEQFF
>NA|few|TRBV19|TRBJ1-1
TGTGCCACTACGGGAGGGATCGAAGCTTTCTTT
CATTGGIEAFF
>TRBD1|NA|TRBV4-3|TRBJ2-6
TGCGCCAGTAGTACCGGGACAGGGACCTCTGGGGCCAACGTCCTGACTTTC
CASSTGTGTSGANVLTF
>TRBD1|NA|TRBV28|TRBJ1-5
TGTGCCAGCAGAACGCCGGGACAGGGCACGTGGCAGCCCCAGCATTTT
CASRTPGQGTWQPQHF
>TRBD1|few|TRBV27|TRBJ1-5
TGTGCCAGCAGGACAGGGGTCGTGAGCAATCAGCCCCAGCATTTT
CASRTGVVSNQPQHF
>TRBD2|NA|TRBV28|TRBJ2-7
TGTGCCAGCAGTGGCCTAGGAAGCGGGAGCTTCTCCTACGAGCAGTACTTC
CASSGLGSGSFSYEQYF
>NA|few|TRBV2|TRBJ1-4
TGTGCCAGCAGGGAACAGGGAAAGGGTGAAAAACTGTTTTTT
CASREQGKGEKLFF
>TRBD2|NA|TRBV7-3|TRBJ2-1
TGTGCCAGCAGCTTAAGCGGGGGGGCCTACAATGAGCAGTTCTTC
CASSLSGGAYNEQFF
>TRBD1|NA|TRBV6-1|TRBJ1-5
TGTGCCAGCAGTGACACCGACAGGGTCCCCTATCAGCCCCAGCATTTT
CASSDTDRVPYQPQHF
>NA|NA|TRBV14|TRBJ2-1
TGTGCCAGCAGCCAGTTCCAGTACAATGAGCAGTTCTTC
CASSQFQYNEQFF
>TRBD2|NA|TRBV3-1/TRBV3-2|TRBJ2-1
TGTGCCAGCAGCCTCGGGGGGGGTAGGTTCTTC
CASSLGGGRFF
>TRBD1|NA|TRBV6-2/TRBV6-3|TRBJ2-7
TGTGCCAGCAGGCCTATGACAGGGTCGGGCTACGAGCAGTACTTC
CASRPMTGSGYEQYF
>NA|NA|TRBV5-6|TRBJ1-2
TGTGCCAGCAGCCTACCCAGCCATGGATTTGCGGACTATGGCTACACCTTC
CASSLPSHGFADYGYTF
>TRBD2|NA|TRBV28|TRBJ2-1
TGTGCCAGCAGTTTCAGCACTAGCGGGACCTACAATGAGCAGTTCTTC
CASSFSTSGTYNEQFF
>TRBD2|NA|TRBV3-1/TRBV3-2|TRBJ2-5
TGTGCCAGCAGCCAAGGGACTAGCGGGGGGGCCTGGGAGACCCAGTACTTC
CASSQGTSGGAWETQYF
>TRBD1|few|TRBV4-3|TRBJ1-2
TGCGCCAGCAGCCAGGATTGGGACAGGGACGGCTACACCTTC
CASSQDWDRDGYTF
>NA|NA|TRBV27|TRBJ1-2
TGTGCCAGCAGAGAGTTCGCCAACTATGGCTACACCTTC
CASREFANYGYTF
>NA|once|TRBV16|TRBJ2-7
TGTGCCAGCAGCCCCCCGTTCGGGTTAGGCTACGAGCAGTACTTC
CASSPPFGLGYEQYF
>TRBD1|NA|TRBV18|TRBJ2-1
TGTGCCAGCTCACCATCACCGGGACAGGCGTCTGAGCAGTTCTTC
CASSPSPGQASEQFF
>NA|NA|TRBV2|TRBJ2-1
TGTGCCAGCAGTGATGTGGCGGGTGGTGTGTGGCAGTTCTTC
CASSDVAGGVWQFF
>TRBD2|NA|TRBV13|TRBJ2-1
TGTGCCAGCAGGCGAACTAGCGCTGAGCAGTTCTTC
CASRRTSAEQFF
>TRBD1|NA|TRBV9|TRBJ2-5
TGTGCCAGCAGCGTAGGGACAGGGTGGCAAGAGACCCAGTACTTC
CASSVGTGWQETQYF
>TRBD1|NA|TRBV5-1|TRBJ2-1
TGCGCCAGCCAGGGGGGACAGGGGTCCTACAATGAGCAGTTCTTC
CASQGGQGSYNEQFF
>NA|NA|TRBV5-1|TRBJ1-4
TGCGCCAGCAGCTTGGTTGGGGGGAGTGAAAAACTGTTTTTT
CASSLVGGSEKLFF
>TRBD2|NA|TRBV7-9|TRBJ2-1
TGTGCCAGCAGTACCGGACTAGCGGGAGAGTTCTTC
CASSTGLAGEFF
>TRBD2|NA|TRBV7-9|TRBJ2-7
TGTGCCAGCAGCTTAGGTTCGGGGGGAGACTCCTACGAGCAGTACTTC
CASSLGSGGDSYEQYF